The sequence of this T cell receptor (beta chain) was determined in a study of T cells in Graves' hyperthyroidism and ophthalmopathy. There are 12 residues in the CDR3. V was pared by 0 bases and J by 5 bases, with 6 bases between. Germline V gene lookup returns CDR1 GTSNPN and CDR2 SVGIG (reference sequence). Regions amplified from RNA transcripts were the TCR beta CDR3 regions. Primed by the HTBI set, a first-round RT-PCR was run on the TCR CDR3. TCRdb re-called the multiplex PCR reads through MiXCR, storing one row per CDR3 protein. The sample lists roughly 420,000 distinct CDR3 sequences; roughly 14% were seen once. Hyperthyroidism patients were newly diagnosed, had disease duration under 2 months, and were aged 18 to 65 years. A patient was excluded if there was uncontrolled infection, other autoimmune disease, pregnancy or lactation. The source of the PBMCs was approximately 10 ml of fresh peripheral blood.

The chain is built from TRBV30 and TRBJ2-3; the D is unclear. The receptor's source is a woman aged 18 to 35 with Graves' hyperthyroidism. The sequencing sample was made of blood. The CDR3 is CAWSVTEDTQYF. The CDR3 DNA follows: TGTGCCTGGAGTGTCACCGAAGATACGCAGTATTTT.